This section outlines one T cell receptor beta chain sequence together with its context. Antigen specificity is unknown. Employing constant-segment primers, 5'RACE generated TCR alpha and TCR beta cDNA libraries bearing sample barcodes and UMIs. From the 5' RACE reads, TCRdb called clonotypes with MiXCR, one entry per CDR3 protein. The profile covers some 62,000 distinct CDR3 sequences, with about a tenth appearing a single time and approximately 1.1% taken by the ten largest. This CDR3 is built from 14 residues. V lost 3 bases to trimming and J lost 2 bases, with 11 bases between them. Germline CDR1 and CDR2: LGHDT and YNNKEL (reference sequence). This specimen comes from a study of T-cell memory formation after mild COVID-19. Background on the study: In these data, TCR clusters were largely donor specific.

Study results and limitations: The finding that pre-infection memory included some responding clones suggested that cross-reactive memory joined.

Sample: PBMCs or a T cell subset sorted from them (not recorded which). The receptor comes from a man between 18 and 35 years old who had mild COVID-19 (a few samples of this study predate the infection). Cell type and time point are not known. The chain is built from TRBV3-1 and TRBJ2-7; D may be TRBD2 (6 bases). CDR3 sequence reads: CASSQQGGPYEQYF. As DNA, the CDR3 is TGTGCCAGCAGCCAGCAGGGAGGACCCTACGAGCAGTACTTC.